The present entry profiles one T cell receptor beta chain with its context. What it recognizes is unknown. This sample stems from a study of cytotoxic CD8 clonotypes in ibrutinib-treated CLL. Study details: The patients comprised some 10 relapsed/refractory and approximately 16 treatment-naive cases, around 17 IGHV unmutated. Response samples came after a median about 13 months of treatment, range 6 to 36.

The table came from immunoSEQ multiplex PCR; TCRdb's copy has only in-frame clones and leaves some out. The data show roughly 250,000 clones, 70% seen once. Findings and limits, study-wide: There were few public clonotypes, and on treatment they contracted or stayed stable.

The CDR3 has 14 residues. CDR1 is SNHLY and CDR2 is FYNNEI in the germline V gene. Unmatched junction bases numbered 2, after V lost 6 bases and J lost 0 bases. The V and J genes are TRBV2 and TRBJ2-3; 8 nucleotides match TRBD1. The specimen comprised PBMCs, sampled after 24 months of ibrutinib treatment. The origin of this receptor is a human donor with chronic lymphocytic leukemia. This chain's CDR3 is CASRGQASTDTQYF. In nucleotides, the CDR3 is TGTGCCAGCAGGGGACAGGCTAGCACAGATACGCAGTATTTT.